These 19 T cell receptor beta chains were all obtained from the same sample, sequenced in a study of esophageal squamous cell carcinoma under preoperative chemotherapy. As for time point: after preoperative PTX-NDP chemotherapy. TCRdb recomputed calls from the PCR reads with MiXCR, one row per CDR3 protein. The sample consists of approximately 20,000 distinct CDR3 sequences, 46% of them appearing once. Sampling was performed from a patient given preoperative chemotherapy. These receptor sequences come from a human donor with esophageal squamous cell carcinoma. The donor label of this sample is uncertain.

The CDR3 DNA sequence: TGCGCCAGCAGTGAGAGGGATCGGGGAGAGACCCAGTACTTC. This gives the protein CASSERDRGETQYF. This chain links TRBV10-2 with TRBJ2-5, with D possibly being TRBD2 (5 bases). Trimming removed 2 bases from V and 4 bases from J, with 11 bases in between. This CDR3 comprises 14 residues. Germline V lookup: CDR1 WSHSY, CDR2 SAAADI.

In nucleotides, the CDR3 is TGTGCCAGCAGCCCCGCAGGGGGGACGCATGAAAAACTGTTTTTT. It is translated as CASSPAGGTHEKLFF. The chain employs TRBV7-6 and TRBJ1-4, with 7 bases fitting TRBD1. Germline lookup yields CDR1 SGHVS and CDR2 FNYEAQ. The length of the CDR3 is 15 residues. V lost 5 bases to trimming and J lost 6 bases; unmatched junction nucleotides: 9.

V is TRBV12-3 or TRBV12-4 and J is TRBJ1-1; 10 bases map to TRBD1. CDR3 length: 13 amino acids. V lost 6 bases to trimming and J lost 4 bases; unmatched junction nucleotides: 2. For the CDR3, the DNA is TGTGCCAGCAGGGGACAGGGGAGCACTGAAGCTTTCTTT. Its translation is CASRGQGSTEAFF.

This clonotype was observed at least ten times. V and J are TRBV24-1 and TRBJ2-1, with TRBD1 matching 7 bases. The CDR3 totals 13 residues. CDR1 KGHDR and CDR2 SFDVKD come from the germline V gene. V was clipped by 5 bases and J by 10 bases; unmatched bases: 7. CDR3 region: CATSGTGLGEQFF. CDR3 DNA: TGTGCCACCAGTGGGACAGGATTGGGGGAGCAGTTCTTC.

The chain couples TRBV7-2 to TRBJ2-5, with D perhaps being TRBD1 or TRBD2 (6 bases each). CDR1 and CDR2 (germline): SGHTA, FQGNSA. There are 17 residues in the CDR3. For the CDR3, the DNA is TGTGCTTGCTGCTTAGGTGTCGGGGGCGGCGACCAAAACATCCAGTACTTC. Translation: CACCLGVGGGDQNIQYF.

The V gene is TRBV7-6, the J gene TRBJ2-5, with 12 nucleotides matching TRBD2. The J call is doubtful: the DNA matches TRBJ2-7 better. From germline, CDR1 is SGHVS and CDR2 FNYEAQ. CDR3 length: 16 residues. The CDR3 DNA reads as TGTGCCAGCAGCTTACCTAGCGGGAGGGGTCCGGGCGAGCAGTACTTC. Its translation is CASSLPSGRGPGEQYF.

This clonotype has at least ten counts. V usage is TRBV6-1 and J usage is TRBJ1-4, with D possibly being TRBD1 (6 bases). Trimming stripped 6 bases from V and 3 bases from J, with 14 bases between. In germline, CDR1 is MNHNS, CDR2 SASEGT. The CDR3 length is 15 residues. CDR3: CASSEGGLSNEKLFF. The CDR3 DNA sequence: TGTGCCAGCAGCGAGGGGGGGCTCTCTAATGAAAAACTGTTTTTT.

The gene calls are TRBV12-3 or TRBV12-4 and TRBJ2-3, with 10 bases identical to TRBD1. The CDR3 has 14 residues. V lost 6 bases, J lost 5 bases, and 5 bases stayed unmatched. DNA for the CDR3: TGTGCCAGCAGCTATGGACAGGGGGTAGATACGCAGTATTTT. Its protein is CASSYGQGVDTQYF.

This chain connects TRBV24-1 to TRBJ2-4; tentatively, D is TRBD2 (5 bases). The V gene lost 3 bases and the J gene lost 12 bases, with 26 bases spanning the gap. The germline V gene encodes CDR1 KGHDR and CDR2 SFDVKD. The CDR3 spans 17 residues. CDR3 sequence reads: CATSDPAAGGTKETQYF. The CDR3 DNA is TGTGCCACCAGTGATCCCGCCGCTGGAGGAACCAAAGAGACTCAGTACTTC.

This clonotype was recorded a few times. The V call is TRBV7-2, the J call TRBJ2-3; 10 positions agree with TRBD1. The DNA end is more similar to TRBJ2-1, so the J call may be wrong. CDR1 is SGHTA, CDR2 FQGNSA, per germline. The CDR3 totals 15 residues. The CDR3 sequence: CASSLMGQGLHEQFF. CDR3 nucleotide sequence: TGTGCCAGCAGCTTAATGGGACAGGGGCTCCATGAGCAGTTCTTC.

The J gene is TRBJ2-2, the V gene TRBV12-3 or TRBV12-4; no firm D call. The length of the CDR3 is 13 residues. The V gene lost 8 bases and the J gene lost 1 base, with 8 bases spanning the gap. CDR3 DNA: TGTGCCAGCTACACCTGGAACACCGGGGAGCTGTTTTTT. Residues: CASYTWNTGELFF.

With regard to this clonotype: Its ends do not fully match the called genes, so a read error is possible. This chain uses TRBV7-9 with TRBJ2-3; D is perhaps TRBD1 (6 bases). CDR1 is SEHNR, CDR2 FQNEAQ, per germline (reference sequence). The CDR3 extends over 17 amino acids. CDR3 coding DNA: TGTGCCAGCAGCCCCAGGGGTGAGCTGTGGGCCACAGATACGCAGTATTTC. As protein: CASSPRGELWATDTQYF.

The chain couples TRBV6-2 or TRBV6-3 to TRBJ2-5, with no clear D. Germline V CDR1 and CDR2: MNHEY, SVGEGT. The V end lost 5 bases, the J end lost 6 bases, and 13 bases lay between the germline ends. The CDR3 has 13 residues. CDR3 sequence: CASSRVAKKTQYF. The DNA for the CDR3 is TGTGCCAGCAGTAGAGTAGCCAAAAAGACCCAGTACTTC.

This chain links TRBV4-3 with TRBJ2-5, with D perhaps matching TRBD2 (5 bases). V gave up 1 base and J gave up 1 base, with 19 bases separating them. The length of the CDR3 is 18 residues. The germline V gene encodes CDR1 LGHNA and CDR2 YSLEER. CDR3 region: CASSQVLARAALQETQYF. DNA of the CDR3: TGCGCCAGCAGCCAAGTATTAGCGAGGGCCGCGCTCCAAGAGACCCAGTACTTC.

The chain combines TRBV7-8 with TRBJ2-1; 7 bases line up with TRBD1. TRBJ2-7 matches the DNA end more closely, so the J call is doubtful. The germline CDR1 and CDR2 sequences are SGHVS and FQNEAQ. The length of the CDR3 is 15 residues. The CDR3 coding sequence is TGTGCCAGCAGCCGCGAGCTGGGACAGAACTACGAGCAGTACTTC. It specifies CASSRELGQNYEQYF.

V and J are TRBV20-1 and TRBJ2-3; 8 bases are shared with TRBD1. V shed 6 bases, J shed 2 bases, and the junction held 7 bases outside the gene matches. Germline V gene sequence: CDR1 DFQATT, CDR2 SNEGSKA (reference sequence). CDR3 size: 14 residues. CDR3 bases: TGCAGTGCCAGCCGGGACAGGAACACAGATACGCAGTATTTT. This sequence encodes CSASRDRNTDTQYF.

This chain uses TRBV7-2 with TRBJ2-2; the D is unclear. The J call may be wrong; the DNA end is better matched by TRBJ2-3. Germline-derived CDR1 and CDR2 are SGHTA and FQGNSA. CDR3 length equals 14 residues. The CDR3 loop reads CASSLEGNTEEQYF. The DNA of the CDR3 is TGTGCCAGCAGCTTAGAGGGCAACACCGAGGAGCAGTATTTT.

This clonotype was counted ten times or more. The CDR3 spells CASSLAQDRRAEAFF. CDR3 DNA: TGTGCCAGCAGCTTAGCTCAGGACAGGAGAGCTGAAGCTTTCTTT. The chain links TRBV11-1 to TRBJ1-1, with TRBD1 matching over 7 bases. The length of the CDR3 is 15 residues. Germline lookup yields CDR1 SGHAT and CDR2 FQDESV (reference sequence). The trim removed 0 bases at V and 6 bases at J, leaving 7 bases unmatched.

This clonotype occurred many times. The chain uses TRBV7-2 and TRBJ1-1, with TRBD1 matching over 7 bases. V was pared by 4 bases and J by 5 bases, with 4 bases of the junction left unmatched. The CDR3 loop spans 13 amino acids. Germline lookup yields CDR1 SGHTA and CDR2 FQGNSA. The CDR3 reads CASSSGGGTEAFF. The CDR3 region has the DNA TGTGCCAGCAGCTCAGGGGGGGGGACTGAAGCTTTCTTT.